The 9 T cell receptor beta chains below come from one sample, sequenced in a study of blood T cell repertoires in COVID-19. Clones were read by immunoSEQ multiplex PCR, and TCRdb kept only the in-frame ones, dropping some. The sample holds about 140,000 clones, about nine tenths seen once. Sample: peripheral blood. The receptors originated from a man aged 45-65 years with active or convalescent COVID-19.

This sequence joins TRBV7-2 and TRBJ1-6; D remains unclear. Germline V CDR1 and CDR2: SGHTA, FQGNSA. V lost 6 bases and J lost 10, with 19 bases in between. The CDR3 has 15 residues. CDR3 in amino acids: CASRPPGGPGSPLHF. The CDR3 DNA sequence: TGTGCCAGCAGACCCCCCGGCGGGCCGGGGTCACCCCTCCACTTT.

DNA of the CDR3: TGTGCCAGCAGCTTGGGGGCGGACGCGGGGTACGAGCAGTACTTC. It yields the protein CASSLGADAGYEQYF. The chain joins TRBV5-4 to TRBJ2-7, with TRBD2 as a possible D gene (6 bases). The CDR3 sequence is 15 residues long. Germline assignment: CDR1 SGHNT and CDR2 YYREEE (reference sequence). The germline V and J ends were trimmed by 0 bases and 4 bases, with 14 bases remaining between them.

A remark on this clone: Relative to the germline gene, one junction end is altered; a read error may explain this. The CDR3 loop reads CASSEGLAGIYSEQFF. The CDR3 DNA is TGTGCCAGCAGCGAGGGACTAGCGGGGATCTACAGTGAGCAGTTCTTC. The chain links TRBV11-2 to TRBJ2-1, with 13 nucleotides matching TRBD2. CDR1 is SGHAT and CDR2 is FQNNGV in the germline V gene. The CDR3 runs to 16 residues.

The rearrangement links TRBV7-2 to TRBJ2-5, with D unresolved. Germline V lookup: CDR1 SGHTA, CDR2 FQGNSA. This CDR3 comprises 10 residues. Trimming pared 5 bases from V and 9 bases from J, leaving 7 bases between. The CDR3 coding sequence is TGTGCCAGCAGCACCCGGGCCCAGTACTTC. Its protein product is CASSTRAQYF. The full variable domain, in which reference TRBV7-2 and TRBJ2-5 provide the parts outside the CDR3, is GAGVSQSPSNKVTEKGKDVELRCDPISGHTALYWYRQSLGQGLEFLIYFQGNSAPDKSGLPSDRFSAERTGGSVSTLTIQRTQQEDSAVYLCASSTRAQYFGPGTRLLVL.

This sequence joins TRBV5-4 and TRBJ2-1; 10 bases agree with TRBD2. The CDR3 runs to 15 residues. V gave up 2 bases and J gave up 6 bases; unmatched junction bases: 5. The germline CDR1 and CDR2 sequences are SGHNT and YYREEE (reference sequence). The CDR3 here is CASSFPGLASNEQFF. The DNA for the CDR3 is TGTGCCAGCAGCTTCCCGGGACTAGCGAGCAATGAGCAGTTCTTC.

The CDR3 spells CASGSAQGTEAFF. The DNA for the CDR3 is TGTGCTAGTGGTTCGGCACAGGGGACTGAAGCTTTCTTT. This chain joins TRBV12-5 and TRBJ1-1; 7 nucleotides align to TRBD1. V gave up 4 bases and J gave up 5 bases; unmatched junction bases: 4. The CDR3 spans 13 residues. Looked up from germline, CDR1 is LGHNT and CDR2 is FRNRAP.

The rearrangement links TRBV30 to TRBJ2-3; D perhaps matches TRBD1 (5 bases). The CDR3 length is 16 residues. V gave up 3 bases and J gave up 4 bases, with 20 bases separating them. CDR1 is GTSNPN, CDR2 SVGIG, per germline (reference sequence). The CDR3 region has the DNA TGTGCCTGGAGCGCCATACGAGGAGCCAGGGCAGATACGCAGTATTTT. It translates to CAWSAIRGARADTQYF.

The chain uses TRBV7-2 and TRBJ2-7; TRBD2 matches at 7 bases. CDR3 size: 15 residues. Germline CDR1 SGHTA, CDR2 FQGNSA. V shed 5 bases, J shed 4 bases, and the junction held 11 bases outside the gene matches. The CDR3 coding sequence is TGTGCCAGCAGCCCCTGGGGGGGTCCAGTATACGAGCAGTACTTC. Encoded protein: CASSPWGGPVYEQYF.

V usage is TRBV28 and J usage is TRBJ1-2; D uncertain. The CDR3 has 15 residues. The V end was cut by 4 bases, the J end by 8 bases, with 20 bases between. The V gene's germline CDR1 is MDHEN and CDR2 SYDVKM. CDR3 bases: TGTGCCAGCAGTTCCGGCCCGTGGGTTTCAGGCGGCTACACCTTC. It specifies CASSSGPWVSGGYTF.